A single sample is the source of the 5 T cell receptor beta chains below, sequenced in a study of blood T cell repertoires in COVID-19. TCRdb's copy holds only in-frame clones and misses some; the assay was immunoSEQ multiplex PCR. The sample consists of 350,000 or so clones, 88% of them appearing once. Sequencing was carried out using PBMCs or T cells enriched from blood (not recorded which). The source of these receptors is a woman in her thirties who had been exposed to COVID-19.

The chain employs TRBV29-1 and TRBJ2-7; D ambiguous. The CDR3 runs 13 residues. V lost 3 bases and J 2 bases, leaving 11 bases between the germline ends. Germline loops: CDR1 SQVTM, CDR2 ANQGSEA. The CDR3 DNA reads as TGCAGCGTTGAGACATCCTCTACCTACGAGCAGTACTTC. As protein: CSVETSSTYEQYF.

The genes are TRBV2 and TRBJ2-2; 13 bases line up with TRBD2. The CDR3 covers 18 residues. Germline CDR1 is SNHLY and CDR2 is FYNNEI. V shed 6 bases, J shed 2 bases, and the junction held 9 bases outside the gene matches. Here the CDR3 reads CASRRPGLAGVNTGELFF. As DNA, the CDR3 is TGTGCCAGCAGGAGGCCCGGACTAGCGGGAGTAAACACCGGGGAGCTGTTTTTT.

V usage is TRBV12-3 or TRBV12-4 and J usage is TRBJ1-1; the D gene is possibly TRBD1 (5 bases). The V end lost 5 bases, the J end lost 11 bases, and 12 bases lay between the germline ends. The CDR3 loop spans 11 amino acids. The CDR3 DNA reads as TGTGCCAGCAGTCTTGGACAAGGGGCTTTCTTT. This codes for CASSLGQGAFF.

This sequence joins TRBV27 and TRBJ2-5, with a weak D call TRBD1 (6 bases). Germline CDR1 reads MNHEY; CDR2 reads SMNVEV (reference sequence). Trimming stripped 4 bases from V and 3 bases from J, with 21 bases between. The CDR3 sequence is 17 residues long. CDR3: CASSSYRTTGLKETQYF. CDR3 DNA sequence: TGTGCCAGCAGTTCCTATCGAACGACAGGCTTAAAAGAGACCCAGTACTTC.

CDR3 coding DNA: TGTGCCAGTAGTACCCTAAGTTACAATGAGCAGTTCTTC. It is translated as CASSTLSYNEQFF. The rearrangement uses TRBV19 and TRBJ2-1; D unresolved. The CDR3 loop spans 13 amino acids. V lost 4 bases and J 4 bases, leaving 8 bases between the germline ends. Germline V gene data show CDR1 as LNHDA and CDR2 as SQIVND (reference sequence).